The 27 T cell receptor beta chains presented below share a single source sample, sequenced in a study of technical replicates of blood from several donors. The protocol was immunoSEQ multiplex PCR, while the TCRdb copy is restricted to in-frame clones and leaves out a portion. The sample shows about 82,000 clones, 96% of them seen only once. The sequencing input was T cells isolated from PBMCs. The receptors were sampled from a human donor in good health.

This clone occurred once. This chain uses TRBV29-1 with TRBJ2-7, with 8 bases aligning to TRBD1. The J segment lost 2 bases and the V segment lost 7 bases, leaving 7 bases of the junction unmatched. Germline V gives CDR1 SQVTM, CDR2 ANQGSEA. The CDR3 contains 13 residues. CDR3 coding DNA: TGCAGCGCTATGGACAGGGCAACCTACGAGCAGTACTTC. Its translation is CSAMDRATYEQYF.

This chain uses TRBV4-3 with TRBJ2-1; 11 positions agree with TRBD2. J was trimmed by 13 bases and V by 0 bases; bases with no gene match: 8. There are 15 residues in the CDR3. The germline V gene encodes CDR1 LGHNA and CDR2 YSLEER. CDR3 sequence reads: CASSQDPTSGMEQFF. DNA for the CDR3: TGCGCCAGCAGCCAAGATCCGACTAGCGGGATGGAACAGTTCTTC.

J is TRBJ1-1 and V is TRBV9; no reliable D call. The CDR3 is made up of 14 amino acids. Germline CDR1 is SGDLS and CDR2 is YYNGEE. Trimming removed 5 bases from V and 2 bases from J, with 13 bases in between. CDR3 DNA: TGTGCCAGCAGTGACGGACCGGGAAACACTGAAGCTTTCTTT. As protein: CASSDGPGNTEAFF.

The CDR3 sequence is CASSLPAGGLDEQFF. CDR3 nucleotides: TGTGCCAGCAGCTTACCTGCGGGAGGTTTGGATGAGCAGTTCTTC. V gene TRBV7-8 combines with J gene TRBJ2-1; 8 nucleotides line up with TRBD2. The CDR3 spans 15 residues. With V trimmed by 2 bases and J by 8 bases, 8 bases remained unmatched. Germline loops: CDR1 SGHVS, CDR2 FQNEAQ.

V gene TRBV4-1 combines with J gene TRBJ2-7; no firm D call. The CDR3 is 14 residues long. V lost 0 bases and J lost 5, with 11 bases in between. CDR1 is MGHRA and CDR2 is YSYEKL in the germline V gene. The CDR3 DNA reads as TGCGCCAGCAGCCAAGAAAGTAGAAGCCACGAGCAGTACTTC. Translation: CASSQESRSHEQYF.

The chain couples TRBV19 to TRBJ1-5; D may be TRBD1 (6 bases). Per the germline V gene, CDR1 is LNHDA and CDR2 is SQIVND (reference sequence). The CDR3 runs 15 residues. V lost 4 bases to trimming and J lost 6 bases, with 16 bases between them. The CDR3 sequence: CASSTNRAGGQPQHF. The CDR3 coding sequence is TGTGCCAGTAGTACCAACAGGGCGGGGGGTCAGCCCCAGCATTTT. The variable domain in full, completed from reference TRBV19 and TRBJ1-5, reads DGGITQSPKYLFRKEGQNVTLSCEQNLNHDAMYWYRQDPGQGLRLIYYSQIVNDFQKGDIAEGYSVSREKKESFPLTVTSAQKNPTAFYLCASSTNRAGGQPQHFGDGTRLSIL.

This chain uses TRBV6-1 with TRBJ2-7, with TRBD1 matching 8 bases. The CDR3 runs to 14 residues. Germline CDR1 is MNHNS and CDR2 is SASEGT. The ends lost 4 bases at V and 2 bases at J; junction bases unmatched: 4. Here the CDR3 DNA reads TGTGCCAGCAGTGGCAGGGGGCCAACCTACGAGCAGTACTTC. Its translation: CASSGRGPTYEQYF.

CDR3 residues: CASTRSNGGGYTF. The CDR3 nucleotides are TGTGCCAGCACCAGATCGAACGGGGGTGGCTACACCTTC. The chain has TRBV6-5 and TRBJ1-2, with D tentatively TRBD1 (5 bases). Germline CDR1 reads MNHEY; CDR2 reads SVGAGI. Between the trimmed V and J ends, which lost 7 bases and 7 bases, there was a span of 16 bases. This CDR3 spans 13 amino acids.

The DNA of the CDR3 is TGCGCCAGCAGCAGAGACGGGAGCCGGGGCACCGGGGAGCTGTTTTTT. Translating gives CASSRDGSRGTGELFF. This chain uses TRBV5-1 with TRBJ2-2; possibly TRBD2 for D (6 bases). CDR3 length: 16 amino acids. The germline V gene encodes CDR1 SGHRS and CDR2 YFSETQ. V lost 4 bases and J lost 4, with 17 bases in between. Together with reference TRBV5-1 and TRBJ2-2, the CDR3 gives the full variable domain: KAGVTQTPRYLIKTRGQQVTLSCSPISGHRSVSWYQQTPGQGLQFLFEYFSETQRNKGNFPGRFSGRQFSNSRSEMNVSTLELGDSALYLCASSRDGSRGTGELFFGEGSRLTVL.

The chain combines TRBV13 with TRBJ2-1; 11 nucleotides match TRBD1. The V and J ends lost 5 bases and 10 bases, in that order; junction bases with no gene match: 13. The CDR3 runs to 16 residues. Germline V gene sequence: CDR1 PRHDT, CDR2 FYEKMQ (reference sequence). The CDR3 is CASSASGTGGSLEQFF. Written as DNA, the CDR3 is TGTGCCAGCAGCGCATCCGGGACAGGGGGTTCGTTGGAGCAGTTCTTC.

The chain couples TRBV10-3 to TRBJ1-1, with D perhaps TRBD1 (5 bases). The CDR3 extends over 16 amino acids. Trimming shortened V by 6 bases and J by 4 bases, and 21 bases separated the two germline ends. Germline V gene sequence: CDR1 ENHRY, CDR2 SYGVKD. For the CDR3, the DNA is TGTGCCATCAGCACCCTCGGGGGGGGAGGAGGCACTGAAGCTTTCTTT. Its translation: CAISTLGGGGGTEAFF.

This chain uses TRBV29-1 with TRBJ2-1; weak D call: TRBD2 (6 bases). Trimming stripped 7 bases from V and 7 bases from J, with 17 bases between. This CDR3 spans 13 amino acids. From germline, CDR1 is SQVTM and CDR2 ANQGSEA. The CDR3 spells CSALGGEYNEQFF. In DNA form, the CDR3 reads TGCAGCGCCCTCGGGGGAGAGTATAATGAGCAGTTCTTC.

The genes are TRBV13 and TRBJ1-2; TRBD1 matches 8 bases. The J segment lost 4 bases and the V segment lost 5 bases, leaving 6 bases of the junction unmatched. The CDR3 consists of 14 residues. The germline V gene has CDR1 PRHDT and CDR2 FYEKMQ (reference sequence). CDR3 DNA sequence: TGTGCCAGCAGCACCCCTGACAGGGGCTATGGCTACACCTTC. Amino acids: CASSTPDRGYGYTF.

The gene calls are TRBV7-9 and TRBJ2-7, with TRBD1 matching over 11 bases. This CDR3 has 15 residues. The V segment lost 5 bases and the J segment 1 base; nucleotides outside the gene matches: 4. Germline CDR1 is SEHNR and CDR2 is FQNEAQ (reference sequence). The CDR3 reads CASSVRDRGSYEQYF. The CDR3 DNA is TGTGCCAGCAGCGTCCGGGACAGGGGGTCCTACGAGCAGTACTTC.

The chain carries TRBV10-3 and TRBJ2-1; D may be TRBD2 (5 bases). V gave up 10 bases and J gave up 0 bases, with 13 bases separating them. Germline-derived CDR1 and CDR2 are ENHRY and SYGVKD. The CDR3 has 14 residues. This chain's CDR3 is CATGVRLSYNEQFF. The CDR3 coding sequence is TGTGCCACCGGGGTTCGACTCTCCTACAATGAGCAGTTCTTC.

CDR3 nucleotides: TGTGCCAGCAGTCCCTCGGCAGGGCGTTCTGATACGCAGTATTTT. Protein product: CASSPSAGRSDTQYF. The V call is TRBV6-5, the J call TRBJ2-3; D is perhaps TRBD1 (5 bases). The CDR3 contains 15 residues. The V end lost 5 bases, the J end lost 6 bases, and 18 bases lay between the germline ends. The V gene's germline CDR1 is MNHEY and CDR2 SVGAGI.

The rearrangement links TRBV11-3 to TRBJ1-1, with 8 nucleotides matching TRBD1. The germline gives CDR1 SGHNT, CDR2 YENEEA. V was pared by 5 bases and J by 7 bases, with 6 bases of the junction left unmatched. This CDR3 region has 13 residues. Here the CDR3 reads CASSQPGQDEAFF. Here the CDR3 DNA reads TGTGCCAGCAGCCAACCGGGACAGGATGAAGCTTTCTTT.

The CDR3 is CASRTGERRAFF. CDR3 sequence (DNA): TGTGCCAGCAGGACAGGCGAGAGGAGGGCTTTCTTT. The chain uses TRBV28 and TRBJ1-1; D possibly corresponds to TRBD1 (6 bases). Germline V gene data show CDR1 as MDHEN and CDR2 as SYDVKM. Deletions cut 6 bases from V and 11 bases from J, with 16 bases between. This CDR3 contains 12 residues.

This clone was observed a handful of times. The CDR3 is CASSERDSYGYTF. The CDR3 nucleotides read TGTGCCAGCAGTGAGAGGGATTCCTATGGCTACACCTTC. V and J are TRBV2 and TRBJ1-2; D remains unclear. The germline V gene has CDR1 SNHLY and CDR2 FYNNEI. Between the trimmed V and J ends, which lost 3 bases and 4 bases, there was a span of 9 bases. The CDR3 sequence is 13 residues long.

This clone was picked up one time. The V call is TRBV7-7, the J call TRBJ2-7; the D is unclear. The germline gives CDR1 SSHAT, CDR2 FNYEAQ (reference sequence). The CDR3 extends over 9 amino acids. The CDR3 here is CAIPRKQYF. For the CDR3, the DNA is TGTGCTATTCCGCGGAAGCAGTACTTC.

The V call is TRBV11-2, the J call TRBJ2-2, with TRBD2 matching 8 bases. The ends lost 2 bases at V and 8 bases at J; junction bases unmatched: 7. This CDR3 comprises 15 residues. Germline V CDR1 and CDR2: SGHAT, FQNNGV. The CDR3 loop is CASSLKAGVGGELFF. CDR3 bases: TGTGCCAGCAGCTTAAAAGCGGGAGTGGGTGGGGAGCTGTTTTTT.

The rearrangement joins TRBV30 to TRBJ2-2, with D maybe TRBD2 (6 bases). CDR3 length: 15 amino acids. V was shortened by 5 bases and J by 7 bases, with 20 bases between the two germline ends. Germline lookup yields CDR1 GTSNPN and CDR2 SVGIG (reference sequence). Written as DNA, the CDR3 is TGTGCCTGGGCCCAAGGCGGGATTTGGTACGGGGAGCTGTTTTTT. As protein: CAWAQGGIWYGELFF.

The V call is TRBV29-1, the J call TRBJ2-7; a possible D gene is TRBD1 (6 bases). Germline assignment: CDR1 SQVTM and CDR2 ANQGSEA. V shed 4 bases and J shed 3 bases, with 16 bases lying between them. This CDR3 is 14 amino acids long. The DNA of the CDR3 is TGCAGCGTTGTTTACCAGGACAGATACTACGAGCAGTACTTC. It codes for CSVVYQDRYYEQYF.

The chain joins TRBV28 to TRBJ1-2; D call uncertain. Germline CDR1 MDHEN, CDR2 SYDVKM. The V and J ends lost 3 bases and 4 bases respectively, with 9 bases between them. The CDR3 has 13 amino acids. CDR3 sequence: CASSFQEAYGYTF. The CDR3 coding sequence is TGTGCCAGCAGTTTTCAGGAGGCCTATGGCTACACCTTC.

V gene TRBV5-6 combines with J gene TRBJ2-7, with D possibly being TRBD2 (6 bases). V dropped 3 bases and J dropped 6 bases, with 10 bases sitting between them. In germline, CDR1 is SGHDT, CDR2 YYEEEE. The CDR3 extends over 12 amino acids. The CDR3 protein is CASSYLTSEQYF. CDR3 in DNA: TGTGCCAGCAGCTACCTGACTAGCGAGCAGTACTTC.

This chain connects TRBV28 to TRBJ1-5; no firm D call. Looked up from germline, CDR1 is MDHEN and CDR2 is SYDVKM. Deletions cut 8 bases from V and 1 base from J, with 9 bases between. The CDR3 has 13 amino acids. CDR3 region: CASRIESNQPQHF. The CDR3 region has the DNA TGTGCCAGCCGTATTGAGAGCAATCAGCCCCAGCATTTT.

The chain uses TRBV5-6 and TRBJ1-5, with D perhaps matching TRBD1 (5 bases). Germline V gives CDR1 SGHDT, CDR2 YYEEEE. The CDR3 is made up of 15 amino acids. V gave up 3 bases and J gave up 3 bases, with 13 bases separating them. CDR3 amino acids: CASSSSGTINQPQHF. The CDR3 DNA follows: TGTGCCAGCAGCTCGTCCGGGACTATCAATCAGCCCCAGCATTTT. Full variable domain (missing parts from reference TRBV5-6 and TRBJ1-5): DAGVTQSPTHLIKTRGQQVTLRCSPKSGHDTVSWYQQALGQGPQFIFQYYEEEERQRGNFPDRFSGHQFPNYSSELNVNALLLGDSALYLCASSSSGTINQPQHFGDGTRLSIL.